The TCR beta chain under discussion was sequenced for a study of blood T cell repertoires in COVID-19 (dated by TCRdb to 2019 to 2021). Describing the broader study: Collaborator samples came from the United States, Italy and Spain and covered acute and convalescent phases of COVID-19. The sample metadata nearly always contained a de-identified subject ID, COVID-19 status, age in years and sex. Where HLA class I and class II types were available, the types were taken from metadata supplied by the sample provider, not from assay-based typing. The repertoires were made available in a free public database intended to serve as a resource for research on the immune response to SARS-CoV-2. Deeply sampled blood TCRbeta repertoires from subjects exposed to, actively infected with, or recovered from COVID-19 were included in the dataset. The prospective study material was composed of cDNA or gDNA derived from T cells, B-cell-depleted T cells, or PBMCs. Samples came from the ongoing ImmuneRACE study (first 160 participants) plus 1,254 subjects from 6 global collaborators.

The CDR3 contains 15 residues, cysteine and phenylalanine counted. Only CDR3 DNA is held: 45 bases, read in frame from base 1. Reading the germline V gene gives CDR1 MNHEY and CDR2 SVGAGI. The junction carries 16 bases between V and J, which are trimmed by 6 bases and 4 bases respectively. On this clone: What this receptor recognizes is not known. Base-call qualities are not available, and no considerably larger clone is one nucleotide away.

Here is what the overall study found, with its caveats: Clinical and demographic metadata were provided uncurated, with the amount varying by source and participant.

TCRbeta CDR3 regions were amplified from genomic DNA using the immunoSEQ Assay, a bias-controlled multiplex PCR. On the study's bioinformatics: The number of nucleated cells in each sample was estimated from the amplification of reference gene primers within the assay. To quantify the absolute abundance of each unique TCRbeta CDR3 rearrangement, sequence reads were collapsed and filtered. For each sample, productive Simpson clonality was calculated as the square root of Simpson's diversity index across productive rearrangements. In TCRdb, the immuneACCESS table is reduced to in-frame sequences with V and J assigned. These tables do not hold every clone; where another copy was compared, an unresolved V gene accounts for under half, and the others remain unexplained. V and J calls and clone size are copied from that table; D and trimming were computed from the DNA. Across this sample there are hundreds of thousands of clones, with roughly 89% seen only once. About 1.5% of the sample is taken by the ten largest.

The collaborating institutions used their own protocols to collect whole blood in K2EDTA tubes. For TCRbeta analysis, collaborator samples were shipped as frozen whole blood, as isolated PBMCs, or as DNA extracted from either sample type. The rearrangement combines TRBV6-5 with TRBJ1-5; the D gene is perhaps TRBD1, on 6 matching bases. This receptor was taken from a woman under 40 with active or convalescent COVID-19. Material: peripheral blood. The nucleotide sequence reads as follows: TGTGCCAGCAGCTCTTACAGGACAGTGAATCAGCCCCAGCATTTT. This translates into CASSSYRTVNQPQHF.